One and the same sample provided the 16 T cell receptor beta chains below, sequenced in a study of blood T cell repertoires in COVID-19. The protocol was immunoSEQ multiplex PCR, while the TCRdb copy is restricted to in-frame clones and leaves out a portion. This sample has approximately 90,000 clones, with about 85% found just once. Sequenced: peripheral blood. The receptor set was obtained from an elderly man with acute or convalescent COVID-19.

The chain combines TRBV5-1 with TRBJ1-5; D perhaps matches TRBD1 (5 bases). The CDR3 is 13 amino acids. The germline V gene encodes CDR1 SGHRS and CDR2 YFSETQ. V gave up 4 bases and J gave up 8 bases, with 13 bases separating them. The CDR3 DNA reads TGCGCCAGCAGCCTCGGGGGGTTGGAGCCCCAGCATTTT. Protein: CASSLGGLEPQHF.

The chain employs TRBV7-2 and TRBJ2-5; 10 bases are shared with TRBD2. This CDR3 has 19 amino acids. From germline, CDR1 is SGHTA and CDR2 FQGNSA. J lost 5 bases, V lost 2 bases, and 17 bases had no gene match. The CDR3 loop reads CASSLRRGASGSRDETQYF. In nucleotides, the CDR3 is TGTGCCAGCAGCTTAAGGAGGGGGGCTAGCGGGAGCAGGGATGAGACCCAGTACTTC.

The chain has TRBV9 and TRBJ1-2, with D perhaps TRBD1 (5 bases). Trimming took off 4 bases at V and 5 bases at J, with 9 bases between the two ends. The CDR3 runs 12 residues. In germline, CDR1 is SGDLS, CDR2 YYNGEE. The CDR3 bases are TGTGCCAGCAGCAACGCAGGGTATGGCTACACCTTC. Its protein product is CASSNAGYGYTF.

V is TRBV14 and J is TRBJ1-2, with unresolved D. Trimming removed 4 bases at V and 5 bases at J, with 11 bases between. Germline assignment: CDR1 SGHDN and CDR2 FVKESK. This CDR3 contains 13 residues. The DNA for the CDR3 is TGTGCCAGCAGCCTTCAACCGACTTATGGCTACACCTTC. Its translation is CASSLQPTYGYTF.

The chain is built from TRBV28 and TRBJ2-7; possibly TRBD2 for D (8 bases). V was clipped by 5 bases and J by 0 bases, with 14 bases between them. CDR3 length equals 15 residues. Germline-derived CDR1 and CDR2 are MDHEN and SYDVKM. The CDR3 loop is CASSRAGDSSYEQYF. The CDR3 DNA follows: TGTGCCAGCAGTAGAGCGGGGGACAGCTCCTACGAGCAGTACTTC.

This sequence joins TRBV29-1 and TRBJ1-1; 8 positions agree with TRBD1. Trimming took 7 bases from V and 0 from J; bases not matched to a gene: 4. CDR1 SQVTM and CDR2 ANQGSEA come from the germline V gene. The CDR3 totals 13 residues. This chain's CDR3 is CSGDRGMNTEAFF. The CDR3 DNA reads TGCAGCGGTGACAGGGGAATGAACACTGAAGCTTTCTTT.

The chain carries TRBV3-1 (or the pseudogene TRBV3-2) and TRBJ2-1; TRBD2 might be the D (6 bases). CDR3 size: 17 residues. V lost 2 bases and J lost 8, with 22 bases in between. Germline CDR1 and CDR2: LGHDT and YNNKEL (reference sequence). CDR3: CASSQRRGAGPMYEQFF. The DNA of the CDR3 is TGTGCCAGCAGCCAAAGGAGGGGAGCGGGCCCTATGTATGAGCAGTTCTTC.

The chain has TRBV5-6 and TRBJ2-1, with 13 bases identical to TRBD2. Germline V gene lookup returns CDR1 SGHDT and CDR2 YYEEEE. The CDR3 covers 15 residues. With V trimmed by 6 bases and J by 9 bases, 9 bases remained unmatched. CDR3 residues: CASILGLAGDTEQFF. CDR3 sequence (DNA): TGTGCCAGCATCTTAGGACTAGCGGGAGATACTGAGCAGTTCTTC. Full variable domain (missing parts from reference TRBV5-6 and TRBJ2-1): DAGVTQSPTHLIKTRGQQVTLRCSPKSGHDTVSWYQQALGQGPQFIFQYYEEEERQRGNFPDRFSGHQFPNYSSELNVNALLLGDSALYLCASILGLAGDTEQFFGPGTRLTVL.

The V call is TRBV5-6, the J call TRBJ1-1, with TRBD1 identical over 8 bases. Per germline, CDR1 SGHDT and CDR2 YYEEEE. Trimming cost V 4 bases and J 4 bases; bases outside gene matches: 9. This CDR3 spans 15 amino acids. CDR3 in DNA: TGTGCCAGCAGCCAACGGACAGGGTGGGGCACTGAAGCTTTCTTT. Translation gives CASSQRTGWGTEAFF.

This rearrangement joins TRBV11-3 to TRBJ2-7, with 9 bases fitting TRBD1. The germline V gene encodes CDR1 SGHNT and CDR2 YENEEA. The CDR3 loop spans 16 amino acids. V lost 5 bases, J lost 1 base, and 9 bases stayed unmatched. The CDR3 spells CASSPRQGVRSYEQYF. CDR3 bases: TGTGCCAGCAGCCCACGACAGGGGGTGAGATCCTACGAGCAGTACTTC.

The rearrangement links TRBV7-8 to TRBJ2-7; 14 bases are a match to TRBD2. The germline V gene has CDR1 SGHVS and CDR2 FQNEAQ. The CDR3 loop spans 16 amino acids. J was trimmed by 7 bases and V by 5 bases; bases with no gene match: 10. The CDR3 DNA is TGTGCCAGCAGCCCCCCCGGGACTAGCGGGAGTAGTGAGCAGTACTTC. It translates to CASSPPGTSGSSEQYF.

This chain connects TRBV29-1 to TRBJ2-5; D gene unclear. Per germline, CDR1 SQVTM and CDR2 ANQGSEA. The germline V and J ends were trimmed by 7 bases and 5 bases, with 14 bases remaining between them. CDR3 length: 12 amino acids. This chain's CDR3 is CSADITRETQYF. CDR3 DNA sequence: TGCAGCGCCGATATTACGCGGGAGACCCAGTACTTC.

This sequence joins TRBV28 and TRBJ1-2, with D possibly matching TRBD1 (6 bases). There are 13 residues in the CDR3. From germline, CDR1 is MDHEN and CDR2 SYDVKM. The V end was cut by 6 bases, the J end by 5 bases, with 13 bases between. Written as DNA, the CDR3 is TGTGCCAGCAGGCGGACAGAGGGGTATGGCTACACCTTC. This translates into CASRRTEGYGYTF.

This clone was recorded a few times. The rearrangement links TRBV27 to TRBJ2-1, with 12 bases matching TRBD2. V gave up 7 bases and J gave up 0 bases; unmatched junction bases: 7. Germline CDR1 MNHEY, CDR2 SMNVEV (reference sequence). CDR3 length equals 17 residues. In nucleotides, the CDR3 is TGTGCCAGCACTAGAGCTAGCGGGAGGGGCTCCTACAATGAGCAGTTCTTC. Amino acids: CASTRASGRGSYNEQFF.

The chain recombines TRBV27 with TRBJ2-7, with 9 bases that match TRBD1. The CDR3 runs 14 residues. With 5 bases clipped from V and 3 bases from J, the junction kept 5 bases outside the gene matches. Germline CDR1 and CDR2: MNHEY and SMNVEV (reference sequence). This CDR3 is CASSKPGQGYEQYF. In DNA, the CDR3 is TGTGCCAGCAGTAAACCGGGACAGGGCTACGAGCAGTACTTC.

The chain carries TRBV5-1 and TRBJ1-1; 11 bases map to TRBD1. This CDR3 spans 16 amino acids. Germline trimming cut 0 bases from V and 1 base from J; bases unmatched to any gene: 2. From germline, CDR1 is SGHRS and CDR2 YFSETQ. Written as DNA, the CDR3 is TGCGCCAGCAGCTTGGTTGGGACAGGGGGGAACACTGAAGCTTTCTTT. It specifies CASSLVGTGGNTEAFF.